This TCR beta chain stems from a study of T cell changes during pregnancy in multiple sclerosis. The CDR3 is made up of 14 amino acids. V was pared by 0 bases and J by 6 bases, with 10 bases between. Germline lookup yields CDR1 SGHRS and CDR2 YFSETQ. Here immunoSEQ multiplex PCR was the method, and the copy in TCRdb shows in-frame clones only, minus some. This sample has about 30,000 clones, with about 92% found just once. This material consisted of peripheral blood, taken in the first trimester of pregnancy. This sequence joins TRBV5-1 and TRBJ2-1, with D perhaps matching TRBD1 (6 bases). The source of this sequence is a female donor in good health, enrolled as a control in a pregnancy study. The CDR3 DNA is TGCGCCAGCAGCTTGGGGATGACAGGCAATGAGCAGTTCTTC. It encodes CASSLGMTGNEQFF.